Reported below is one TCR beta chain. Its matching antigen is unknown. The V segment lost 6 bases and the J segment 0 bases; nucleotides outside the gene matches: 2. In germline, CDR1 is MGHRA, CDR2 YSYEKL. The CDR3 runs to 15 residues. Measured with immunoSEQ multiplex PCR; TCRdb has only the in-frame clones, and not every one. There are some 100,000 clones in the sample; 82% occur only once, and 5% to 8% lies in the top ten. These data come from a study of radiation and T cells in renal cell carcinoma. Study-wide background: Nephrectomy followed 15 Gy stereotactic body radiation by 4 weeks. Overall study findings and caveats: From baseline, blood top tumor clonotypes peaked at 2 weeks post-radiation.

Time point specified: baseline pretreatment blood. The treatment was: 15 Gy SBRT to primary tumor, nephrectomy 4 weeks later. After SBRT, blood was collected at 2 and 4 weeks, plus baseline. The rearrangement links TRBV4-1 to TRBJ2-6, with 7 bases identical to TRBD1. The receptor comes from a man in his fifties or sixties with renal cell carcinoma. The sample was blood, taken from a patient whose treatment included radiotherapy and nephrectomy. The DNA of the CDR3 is TGCGCCAGCAGAGGGGGCCGCTCTGGGGCCAACGTCCTGACTTTC. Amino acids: CASRGGRSGANVLTF.